Included here is one TCR beta chain sequence, with context. This sample is drawn from a study of blood T cell repertoires in COVID-19. Sequenced by immunoSEQ multiplex PCR; TCRdb stores in-frame clones only, minus some. The table shows roughly 150,000 clones, with more than 75% occurring only once. The CDR3 has 15 residues. J lost 2 bases, V lost 2 bases, and 3 bases had no gene match. The germline V gene encodes CDR1 MNHEY and CDR2 SVGEGT. The sequencing input was peripheral blood. V gene TRBV6-2 or TRBV6-3 combines with J gene TRBJ1-2, with TRBD1 matching over 9 bases. The sequence came from an elderly woman with COVID-19, enrolled during active disease. The CDR3 DNA follows: TGTGCCAGCAGTTACCGACAGGGGGAAAACTATGGCTACACCTTC. Amino acids: CASSYRQGENYGYTF.